The 30 T cell receptor beta chains below all came from one sample that was sequenced in a study of cytomegalovirus exposure and HLA in healthy donors. PCR employed 60 Vbeta and 13 Jbeta primers. TCRdb's table, derived via immunoSEQ multiplex PCR, lists solely in-frame clones and lacks some. The sample lists about 230,000 clones, approximately 80% occurring once. Sequences were obtained from PBMCs. The receptors here all came from a woman aged 40 to 50 in good health and CMV-seronegative.

The chain couples TRBV5-1 to TRBJ1-1; D unresolved. V was clipped by 1 base and J by 1 base, with 11 bases between them. CDR3 length equals 15 residues. CDR1 is SGHRS, CDR2 YFSETQ, per germline. CDR3 DNA sequence: TGCGCCAGCAGCTTGTCTCTAGGGAGGAACACTGAAGCTTTCTTT. This translates into CASSLSLGRNTEAFF. The variable domain in full, with the rest retrieved from reference TRBV5-1 and TRBJ1-1, is KAGVTQTPRYLIKTRGQQVTLSCSPISGHRSVSWYQQTPGQGLQFLFEYFSETQRNKGNFPGRFSGRQFSNSRSEMNVSTLELGDSALYLCASSLSLGRNTEAFFGQGTRLTVV.

Note on this clone: The same CDR3 can be traced to other DNA sequences in this sample. The J gene is TRBJ2-2, the V gene TRBV9; no definite D call. The V gene's germline CDR1 is SGDLS and CDR2 YYNGEE. The V gene lost 2 bases and the J gene lost 5 bases, with 4 bases spanning the gap. This CDR3 has 12 amino acids. The DNA of the CDR3 is TGTGCCAGCAGCGTTCGTACCGGGGAGCTGTTTTTT. Its translation: CASSVRTGELFF.

The chain joins TRBV11-2 to TRBJ1-6, with D perhaps matching TRBD1 (6 bases). Trimming pared 2 bases from V and 8 bases from J, leaving 13 bases between. Germline CDR1 SGHAT, CDR2 FQNNGV. This CDR3 spans 15 amino acids. CDR3 sequence reads: CASSLFVTGYSPLHF. The CDR3 region has the DNA TGTGCCAGCAGCTTATTCGTGACAGGATATTCACCCCTCCACTTT.

The chain uses TRBV19 and TRBJ1-3; possible D gene TRBD1, 6 bases. This CDR3 has 17 amino acids. The germline gives CDR1 LNHDA, CDR2 SQIVND (reference sequence). Deletions cut 3 bases from V and 0 bases from J, with 15 bases between. The CDR3 nucleotides read TGTGCCAGTAGTATTTTTGCGGACAGTCTCTCTGGAAACACCATATATTTT. It is translated as CASSIFADSLSGNTIYF.

The chain carries TRBV28 and TRBJ1-5; tentatively, D is TRBD1 (6 bases). Germline CDR1 is MDHEN and CDR2 is SYDVKM. The CDR3 totals 15 residues. Trimming took off 5 bases at V and 2 bases at J, with 13 bases between the two ends. The CDR3 DNA reads as TGTGCCAGCAGTCCACAGGGTAGGGGCAATCAGCCCCAGCATTTT. Its translation is CASSPQGRGNQPQHF.

The V call is TRBV19, the J call TRBJ1-6; D not certain. Trimming removed 6 bases at V and 6 bases at J, with 18 bases between. The CDR3 contains 16 residues. Germline CDR1 reads LNHDA; CDR2 reads SQIVND (reference sequence). The CDR3 region is CASSTNSGGLNSPLHF. CDR3 sequence (DNA): TGTGCCAGTAGCACCAACTCAGGAGGTCTTAATTCACCCCTCCACTTT. The variable domain in full, with the rest retrieved from reference TRBV19 and TRBJ1-6, is DGGITQSPKYLFRKEGQNVTLSCEQNLNHDAMYWYRQDPGQGLRLIYYSQIVNDFQKGDIAEGYSVSREKKESFPLTVTSAQKNPTAFYLCASSTNSGGLNSPLHFGNGTRLTVT.

The rearrangement joins TRBV18 to TRBJ1-2, with D unresolved. The CDR3 runs 13 residues. Trimming removed 5 bases from V and 3 bases from J, with 10 bases in between. The V gene's germline CDR1 is KGHSH and CDR2 LQKENI. CDR3 sequence: CASSRNRDYGYTF. DNA for the CDR3: TGTGCCAGCTCAAGGAACAGAGACTATGGCTACACCTTC. Using reference TRBV18 and TRBJ1-2 for the parts outside the CDR3, the full variable domain is NAGVMQNPRHLVRRRGQEARLRCSPMKGHSHVYWYRQLPEEGLKFMVYLQKENIIDESGMPKERFSAEFPKEGPSILRIQQVVRGDSAAYFCASSRNRDYGYTFGSGTRLTVV.

This clone showed up just once. The rearrangement uses TRBV5-1 and TRBJ2-5; D ambiguous. The CDR3 extends over 13 amino acids. Germline V gene lookup returns CDR1 SGHRS and CDR2 YFSETQ. Trimming removed 0 bases at V and 0 bases at J, with 3 bases between. CDR3 region: CASSLAYQETQYF. The CDR3 region has the DNA TGCGCCAGCAGCTTGGCGTACCAAGAGACCCAGTACTTC.

The chain couples TRBV7-3 to TRBJ2-3; D is unresolved. Germline CDR1 SGHTA, CDR2 FQGTGA. The CDR3 has 14 amino acids. The V end was cut by 3 bases, the J end by 4 bases, with 11 bases between. In DNA, the CDR3 is TGTGCCAGCAGCTTGGGCCGCCCGTCAGATACGCAGTATTTT. Translation: CASSLGRPSDTQYF. The full variable domain, with the rest looked up from reference TRBV7-3 and TRBJ2-3, is GAGVSQTPSNKVTEKGKYVELRCDPISGHTALYWYRQSLGQGPEFLIYFQGTGAADDSGLPNDRFFAVRPEGSVSTLKIQRTERGDSAVYLCASSLGRPSDTQYFGPGTRLTVL.

The chain employs TRBV29-1 and TRBJ2-1; tentatively, D is TRBD1 (6 bases). The CDR3 is 13 amino acids. Germline CDR1 SQVTM, CDR2 ANQGSEA. The V end was cut by 1 base, the J end by 3 bases, with 7 bases between. For the CDR3, the DNA is TGCAGCGTTGAAGGGGGGCACTACAATGAGCAGTTCTTC. The encoded protein is CSVEGGHYNEQFF.

This clone was observed a handful of times. The V gene is TRBV4-2, the J gene TRBJ1-1; D not resolved. The CDR3 loop spans 14 amino acids. V lost 1 base and J lost 2, with 8 bases in between. Germline V gene lookup returns CDR1 LGHNA and CDR2 YNFKEQ. DNA of the CDR3: TGTGCCAGCAGCCAAGTCTCAGGCAACACTGAAGCTTTCTTT. It specifies CASSQVSGNTEAFF.

This chain joins TRBV7-2 and TRBJ2-5; TRBD2 matches at 11 bases. The V and J ends lost 3 bases and 5 bases, in that order; junction bases with no gene match: 8. Germline V CDR1 and CDR2: SGHTA, FQGNSA. There are 16 residues in the CDR3. CDR3 nucleotides: TGTGCCAGCAGCTTTAGCGGGGGGGACCTGGGGGAGACCCAGTACTTC. Its protein is CASSFSGGDLGETQYF.

This clone was observed a handful of times. The genes are TRBV19 and TRBJ1-4; D ambiguous. V dropped 7 bases and J dropped 6 bases, with 18 bases sitting between them. The CDR3 covers 15 residues. CDR1 and CDR2 from the germline V gene are LNHDA and SQIVND (reference sequence). This chain's CDR3 is CASIQTGDSYEKLFF. CDR3 DNA: TGTGCCAGTATTCAAACGGGAGATTCGTATGAAAAACTGTTTTTT. The full variable domain, in which reference TRBV19 and TRBJ1-4 provide the parts outside the CDR3, is DGGITQSPKYLFRKEGQNVTLSCEQNLNHDAMYWYRQDPGQGLRLIYYSQIVNDFQKGDIAEGYSVSREKKESFPLTVTSAQKNPTAFYLCASIQTGDSYEKLFFGSGTQLSVL.

The rearrangement uses TRBV7-9 and TRBJ2-1; D ambiguous. The length of the CDR3 is 12 residues. Germline CDR1 is SEHNR and CDR2 is FQNEAQ (reference sequence). V lost 4 bases and J lost 4, with 5 bases in between. CDR3 sequence (DNA): TGTGCCAGCAGCTATTCTTACAATGAGCAGTTCTTC. This translates into CASSYSYNEQFF.

This chain uses TRBV28 with TRBJ1-5; D perhaps matches TRBD1 (6 bases). CDR1 MDHEN and CDR2 SYDVKM come from the germline V gene. V lost 7 bases and J 4 bases, leaving 14 bases between the germline ends. The CDR3 is 14 residues long. CDR3 sequence reads: CASIGGQTNQPQHF. The CDR3 DNA is TGTGCCAGCATCGGCGGACAGACTAATCAGCCCCAGCATTTT.

V usage is TRBV9 and J usage is TRBJ1-6, with D maybe TRBD1 (6 bases). The V gene lost 0 bases and the J gene lost 7 bases, with 11 bases spanning the gap. Germline V gives CDR1 SGDLS, CDR2 YYNGEE. This CDR3 comprises 15 residues. CDR3 sequence reads: CASSVAGQVNSPLHF. In DNA, the CDR3 is TGTGCCAGCAGCGTAGCGGGACAAGTGAATTCACCCCTCCACTTT.

CDR3: CASSFTFGGGTEAFF. CDR3 bases: TGTGCCAGCAGCTTTACGTTCGGGGGAGGGACTGAAGCTTTCTTT. The chain combines TRBV7-2 with TRBJ1-1, with TRBD1 as a possible D gene (5 bases). The germline V gene encodes CDR1 SGHTA and CDR2 FQGNSA. V was trimmed by 3 bases and J by 5 bases, leaving 16 bases between them. The CDR3 is 15 amino acids.

This clone was seen once. The J gene is TRBJ1-5, the V gene TRBV7-9, with D unclear. From germline, CDR1 is SEHNR and CDR2 FQNEAQ (reference sequence). This CDR3 is built from 16 residues. V shed 4 bases and J shed 5 bases, with 18 bases lying between them. The CDR3 loop reads CASSSTAGIGDQPQHF. Here the CDR3 DNA reads TGTGCCAGCAGCTCTACGGCCGGTATTGGAGATCAGCCCCAGCATTTT.

V usage is TRBV5-1 and J usage is TRBJ2-2; D is perhaps TRBD1 (5 bases). The ends were cut back, 4 bases at V and 3 bases at J, with 16 bases in the middle. Germline V gene sequence: CDR1 SGHRS, CDR2 YFSETQ. The CDR3 sequence is 16 residues long. CDR3 coding DNA: TGCGCCAGCAGCCTGCTGCAGGGTGGGGACACCGGGGAGCTGTTTTTT. This encodes CASSLLQGGDTGELFF.

The V gene is TRBV25-1, the J gene TRBJ2-3; 9 bases line up with TRBD1. CDR1 is MGHDK, CDR2 SYGVNS, per germline. The CDR3 contains 14 residues. V gave up 6 bases and J gave up 4 bases; unmatched junction bases: 5. CDR3 DNA: TGTGCCAGCAGCGTACAGGGGGCGTCAGATACGCAGTATTTT. Its translation: CASSVQGASDTQYF. The full variable domain, completed using reference TRBV25-1 and TRBJ2-3, is EADIYQTPRYLVIGTGKKITLECSQTMGHDKMYWYQQDPGMELHLIHYSYGVNSTEKGDLSSESTVSRIRTEHFPLTLESARPSHTSQYLCASSVQGASDTQYFGPGTRLTVL.

This clone was picked up one time. J is TRBJ2-1 and V is TRBV6-4, with TRBD2 matching over 15 bases. This CDR3 region has 17 residues. V was clipped by 3 bases and J by 4 bases; unmatched bases: 4. Per germline, CDR1 MRHNA and CDR2 SNTAGT. DNA for the CDR3: TGTGCCAGCAGTGATCGGACTAGCGGGGGGGATTACAATGAGCAGTTCTTC. The encoded protein is CASSDRTSGGDYNEQFF.

The rearrangement links TRBV25-1 to TRBJ2-1, with 9 bases aligning to TRBD2. Germline V lookup: CDR1 MGHDK, CDR2 SYGVNS. This CDR3 is 16 amino acids long. V lost 9 bases, J lost 9 bases, and 18 bases stayed unmatched. The chain's CDR3 is CASEGRLADPYGEQFF. The CDR3 bases are TGTGCCAGTGAGGGCCGACTAGCGGACCCCTACGGTGAGCAGTTCTTC.

The rearrangement links TRBV21-1 to TRBJ2-3; the tabulated D call, TRBD1, remains unverified against the DNA. TRBV21-1 is a recognized pseudogene. CDR3 length: 19 amino acids. The CDR3 loop is CASSNLGGQRQGRTDTQYF. CDR3 DNA sequence: TGTGCCAGCAGCAATTTGGGCGGTCAACGACAGGGCCGCACAGATACGCAGTATTTT.

This rearrangement joins TRBV2 to TRBJ1-1; perhaps TRBD1 as D (5 bases). The CDR3 totals 11 residues. Germline loops: CDR1 SNHLY, CDR2 FYNNEI. V shed 5 bases and J shed 6 bases, with 7 bases lying between them. The CDR3, as DNA: TGTGCCAGCAGTTTGACAGCTGAAGCTTTCTTT. Amino acid sequence: CASSLTAEAFF.

The chain employs TRBV2 and TRBJ1-5, with TRBD1 identical over 7 bases. V was pared by 4 bases and J by 4 bases, with 1 base of the junction left unmatched. Germline V gene lookup returns CDR1 SNHLY and CDR2 FYNNEI. The CDR3 is made up of 13 amino acids. The CDR3 nucleotides are TGTGCCAGCAGTGGACAGGGTAATCAGCCCCAGCATTTT. Protein product: CASSGQGNQPQHF.

Notes on this clone: The same CDR3 can be traced to other DNA sequences in this sample. The gene calls are TRBV5-1 and TRBJ2-5; maybe TRBD2 (6 bases). The CDR3 runs to 14 residues. In germline, CDR1 is SGHRS, CDR2 YFSETQ. Between the trimmed V and J ends, which lost 0 bases and 1 base, there was a span of 7 bases. The CDR3 sequence is CASSLGGVQETQYF. Here the CDR3 DNA reads TGCGCCAGCAGCTTGGGGGGGGTCCAAGAGACCCAGTACTTC.

The gene calls are TRBV5-1 and TRBJ2-1; D possibly corresponds to TRBD1 (5 bases). The V gene's germline CDR1 is SGHRS and CDR2 YFSETQ. The V end was cut by 1 base, the J end by 7 bases, with 9 bases between. The CDR3 covers 13 residues. The CDR3 region is CASSLSGINEQFF. The DNA for the CDR3 is TGCGCCAGCAGCTTGTCAGGGATTAATGAGCAGTTCTTC.

The chain couples TRBV4-2 to TRBJ1-2; D possibly corresponds to TRBD1 (6 bases). The germline V gene encodes CDR1 LGHNA and CDR2 YNFKEQ. V was trimmed by 10 bases and J by 0 bases, leaving 21 bases between them. CDR3 length equals 16 residues. DNA of the CDR3: TGTGCCACCAATTCCAAGATGGGGGCATCTAACTATGGCTACACCTTC. Translated: CATNSKMGASNYGYTF.

This clone came up once. The CDR3 coding sequence is TGTGCCAGTATCCAAAGAGGACAGCGACTTGGCTACACCTTC. Its translation: CASIQRGQRLGYTF. J is TRBJ1-2 and V is TRBV19; D is perhaps TRBD1 (6 bases). V was pared by 7 bases and J by 7 bases, with 19 bases between. Germline V gene data show CDR1 as LNHDA and CDR2 as SQIVND (reference sequence). The CDR3 runs 14 residues.

The count of this clone is one. This sequence joins TRBV7-2 and TRBJ1-5; D gene unclear. V dropped 1 base and J dropped 2 bases, with 12 bases sitting between them. In germline, CDR1 is SGHTA, CDR2 FQGNSA. The CDR3 extends over 16 amino acids. The CDR3 loop reads CASSLERGTGNQPQHF. CDR3 DNA: TGTGCCAGCAGCTTAGAGCGGGGAACGGGCAATCAGCCCCAGCATTTT.